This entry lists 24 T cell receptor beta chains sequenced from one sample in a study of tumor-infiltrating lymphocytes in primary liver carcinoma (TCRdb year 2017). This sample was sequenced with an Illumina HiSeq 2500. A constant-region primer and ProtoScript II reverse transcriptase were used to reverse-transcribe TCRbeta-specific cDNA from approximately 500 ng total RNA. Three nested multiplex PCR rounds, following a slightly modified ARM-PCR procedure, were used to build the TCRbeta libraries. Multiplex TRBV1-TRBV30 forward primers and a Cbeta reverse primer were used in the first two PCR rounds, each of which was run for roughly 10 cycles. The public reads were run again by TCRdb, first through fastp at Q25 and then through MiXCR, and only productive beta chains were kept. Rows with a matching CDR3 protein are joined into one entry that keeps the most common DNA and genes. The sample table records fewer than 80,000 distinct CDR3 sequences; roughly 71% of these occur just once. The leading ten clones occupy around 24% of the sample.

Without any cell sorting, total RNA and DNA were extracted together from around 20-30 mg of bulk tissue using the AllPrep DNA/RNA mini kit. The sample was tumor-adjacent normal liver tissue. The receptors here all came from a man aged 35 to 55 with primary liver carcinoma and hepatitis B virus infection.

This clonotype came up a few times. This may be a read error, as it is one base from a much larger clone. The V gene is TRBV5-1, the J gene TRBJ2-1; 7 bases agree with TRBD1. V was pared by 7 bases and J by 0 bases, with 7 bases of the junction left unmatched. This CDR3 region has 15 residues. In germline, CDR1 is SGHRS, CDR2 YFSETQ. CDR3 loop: CASCRTGDSYNEQFF. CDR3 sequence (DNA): TGCGCCAGCTGTAGGACAGGCGACTCCTACAATGAGCAGTTCTTC.

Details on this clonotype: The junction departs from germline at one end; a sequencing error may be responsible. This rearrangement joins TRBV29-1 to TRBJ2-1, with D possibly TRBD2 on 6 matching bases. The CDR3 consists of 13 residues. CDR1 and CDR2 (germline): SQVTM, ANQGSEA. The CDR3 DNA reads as TGCAGCGTAGAAGCGACTAGTGACAATGAGCAGTTCTTC. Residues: CSVEATSDNEQFF.

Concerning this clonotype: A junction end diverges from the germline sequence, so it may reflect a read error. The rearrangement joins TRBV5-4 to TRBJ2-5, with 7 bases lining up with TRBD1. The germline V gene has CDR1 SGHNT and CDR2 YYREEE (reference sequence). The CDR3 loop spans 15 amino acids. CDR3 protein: CASSPPTGRQEAQYF. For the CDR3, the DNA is TGTGCCAGCAGCCCTCCGACAGGGCGCCAAGAGGCCCAGTACTTC.

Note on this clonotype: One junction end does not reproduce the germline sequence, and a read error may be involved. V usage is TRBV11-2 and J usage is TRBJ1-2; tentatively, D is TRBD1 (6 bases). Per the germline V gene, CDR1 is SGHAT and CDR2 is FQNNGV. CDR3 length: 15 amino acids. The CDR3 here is CASSGLRTARYGCTF. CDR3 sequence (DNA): TGTGCCAGCAGCGGGTTGAGGACAGCGCGCTATGGCTGCACCTTT.

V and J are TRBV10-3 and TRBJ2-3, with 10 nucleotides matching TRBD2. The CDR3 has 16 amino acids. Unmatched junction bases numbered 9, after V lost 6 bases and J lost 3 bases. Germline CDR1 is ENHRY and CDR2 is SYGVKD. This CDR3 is CAIRHTSGVSTDTQYF. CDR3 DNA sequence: TGTGCCATCAGGCATACTAGCGGGGTTAGTACAGATACGCAGTATTTT.

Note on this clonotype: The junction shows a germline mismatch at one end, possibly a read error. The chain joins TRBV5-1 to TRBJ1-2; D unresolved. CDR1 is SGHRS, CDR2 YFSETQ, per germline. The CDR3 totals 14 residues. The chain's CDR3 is CASSLSNSNYGYAF. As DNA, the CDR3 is TGCGCCAGCAGCTTGTCAAACAGCAACTATGGCTACGCCTTC.

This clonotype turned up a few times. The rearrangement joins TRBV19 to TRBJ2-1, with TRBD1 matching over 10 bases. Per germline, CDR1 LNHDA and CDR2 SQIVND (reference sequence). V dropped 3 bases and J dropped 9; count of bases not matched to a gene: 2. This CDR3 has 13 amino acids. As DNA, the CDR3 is TGTGCCAGTAGTATGGACAGGGGGGTTGAGCAGTTCTTC. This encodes CASSMDRGVEQFF.

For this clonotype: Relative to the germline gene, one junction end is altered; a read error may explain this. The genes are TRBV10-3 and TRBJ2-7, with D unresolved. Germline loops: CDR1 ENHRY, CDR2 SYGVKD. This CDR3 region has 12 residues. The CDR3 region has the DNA TGTGTCATCAGTGAAGCCGGGCAGGAGCATTACTTC. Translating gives CVISEAGQEHYF.

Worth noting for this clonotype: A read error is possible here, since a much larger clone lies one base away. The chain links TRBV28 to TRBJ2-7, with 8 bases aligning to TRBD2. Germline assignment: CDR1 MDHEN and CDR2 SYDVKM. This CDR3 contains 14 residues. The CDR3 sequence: CTSSLASGSREQYF. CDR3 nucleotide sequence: TGTACCAGCAGTTTAGCGAGCGGGAGTCGCGAGCAGTACTTC. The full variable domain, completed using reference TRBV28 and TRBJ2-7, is DVKVTQSSRYLVKRTGEKVFLECVQDMDHENMFWYRQDPGLGLRLIYFSYDVKMKEKGDIPEGYSVSREKKERFSLILESASTNQTSMYLCTSSLASGSREQYFGPGTRLTVT.

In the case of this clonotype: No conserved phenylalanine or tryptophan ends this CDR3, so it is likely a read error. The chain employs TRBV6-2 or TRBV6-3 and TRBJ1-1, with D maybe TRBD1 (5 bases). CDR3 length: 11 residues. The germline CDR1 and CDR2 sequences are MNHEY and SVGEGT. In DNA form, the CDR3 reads TGTGACAGCAGTTCGGCAGGGCCGGCTTTCCTT. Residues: CDSSSAGPAFL.

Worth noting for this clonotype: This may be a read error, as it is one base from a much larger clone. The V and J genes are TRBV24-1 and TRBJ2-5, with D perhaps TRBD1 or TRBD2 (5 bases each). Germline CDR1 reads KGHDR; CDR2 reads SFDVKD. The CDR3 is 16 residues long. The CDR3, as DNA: TGTGCCACCAGTGACCACCACCGGGACCACCAAGAGACCCGGTACTTC. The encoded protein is CATSDHHRDHQETRYF.

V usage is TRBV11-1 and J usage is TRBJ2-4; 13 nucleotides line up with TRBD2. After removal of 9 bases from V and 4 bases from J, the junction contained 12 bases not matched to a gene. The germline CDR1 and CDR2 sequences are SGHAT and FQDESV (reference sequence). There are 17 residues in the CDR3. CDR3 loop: CASGFPGTSGTKNIQYF. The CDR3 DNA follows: TGTGCCAGTGGCTTTCCCGGGACTAGCGGGACAAAAAACATTCAGTACTTC.

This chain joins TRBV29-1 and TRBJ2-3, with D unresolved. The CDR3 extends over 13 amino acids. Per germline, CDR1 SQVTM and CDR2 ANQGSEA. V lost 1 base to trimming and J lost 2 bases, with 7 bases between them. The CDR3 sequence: CSVEGAVTDTQYF. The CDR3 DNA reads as TGCAGCGTTGAAGGGGCTGTCACAGATACGCAGTATTTT.

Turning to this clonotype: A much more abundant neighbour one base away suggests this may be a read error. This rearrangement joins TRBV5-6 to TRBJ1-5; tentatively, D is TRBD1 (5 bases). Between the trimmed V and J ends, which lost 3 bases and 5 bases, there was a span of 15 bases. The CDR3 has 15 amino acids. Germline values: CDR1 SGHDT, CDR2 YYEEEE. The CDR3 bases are TGTGCCAGCAGCTCTACTTGGAGGGGCGATCAGCCCCAGCATTTT. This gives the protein CASSSTWRGDQPQHF.

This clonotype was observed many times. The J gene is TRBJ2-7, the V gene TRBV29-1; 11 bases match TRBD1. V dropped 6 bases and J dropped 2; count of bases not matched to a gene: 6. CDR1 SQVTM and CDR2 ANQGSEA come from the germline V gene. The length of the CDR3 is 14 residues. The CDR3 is CSVVLGQGAYEQYF. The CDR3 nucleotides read TGCAGCGTAGTTTTGGGACAGGGGGCCTACGAGCAGTACTTC.

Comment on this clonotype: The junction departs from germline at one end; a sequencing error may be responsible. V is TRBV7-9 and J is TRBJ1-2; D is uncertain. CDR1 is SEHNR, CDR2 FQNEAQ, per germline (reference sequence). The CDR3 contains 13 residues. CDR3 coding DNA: TGTTCCAGCAGCTTAAGACCGATGGGTGGCTACACCTTC. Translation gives CSSSLRPMGGYTF.

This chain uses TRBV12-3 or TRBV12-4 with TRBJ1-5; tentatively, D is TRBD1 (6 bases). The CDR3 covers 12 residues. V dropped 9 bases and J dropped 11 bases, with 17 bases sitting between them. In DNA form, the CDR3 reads TGTGCCAGGAGTCTGGCAGGGGCGTCCCAGCATTTT. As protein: CARSLAGASQHF.

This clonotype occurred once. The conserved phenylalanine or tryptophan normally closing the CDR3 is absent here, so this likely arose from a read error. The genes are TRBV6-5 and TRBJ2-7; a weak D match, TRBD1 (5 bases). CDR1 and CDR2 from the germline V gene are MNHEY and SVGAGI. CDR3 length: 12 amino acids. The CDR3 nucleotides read TGTGCCAGTGGACACTTCTCCTACAAGCAGTACTGC. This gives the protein CASGHFSYKQYC.

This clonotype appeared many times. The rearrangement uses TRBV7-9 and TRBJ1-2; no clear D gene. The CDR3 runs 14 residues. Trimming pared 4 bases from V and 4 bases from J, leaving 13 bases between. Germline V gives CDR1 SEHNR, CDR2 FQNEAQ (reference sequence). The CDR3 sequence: CASSSEAGSYGYTF. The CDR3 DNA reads TGTGCCAGCAGCTCCGAGGCGGGGAGCTATGGCTACACCTTC.

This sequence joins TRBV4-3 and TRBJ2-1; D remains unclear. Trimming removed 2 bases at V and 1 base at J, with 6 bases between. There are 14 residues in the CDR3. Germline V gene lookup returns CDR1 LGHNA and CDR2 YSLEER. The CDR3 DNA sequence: TGCGCCAGCAGCCAAAATGCGTCCTACAATGAGCAGTTCTTC. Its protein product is CASSQNASYNEQFF.

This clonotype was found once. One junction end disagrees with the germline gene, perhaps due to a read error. The CDR3 reads CAGSREAGQEIQYF. Here the CDR3 DNA reads TGTGCCGGCAGCCGGGAAGCAGGCCAGGAGATCCAGTACTTC. This chain links TRBV5-6 with TRBJ2-5; D is perhaps TRBD2 (5 bases). The length of the CDR3 is 14 residues. Germline CDR1 and CDR2: SGHDT and YYEEEE.

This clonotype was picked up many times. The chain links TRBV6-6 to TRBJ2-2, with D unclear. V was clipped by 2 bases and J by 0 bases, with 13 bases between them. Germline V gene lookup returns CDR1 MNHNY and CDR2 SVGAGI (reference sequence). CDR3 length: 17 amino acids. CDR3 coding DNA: TGTGCCAGCAGTTACAACTTTGGGCACGCGAACACCGGGGAGCTGTTTTTT. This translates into CASSYNFGHANTGELFF.

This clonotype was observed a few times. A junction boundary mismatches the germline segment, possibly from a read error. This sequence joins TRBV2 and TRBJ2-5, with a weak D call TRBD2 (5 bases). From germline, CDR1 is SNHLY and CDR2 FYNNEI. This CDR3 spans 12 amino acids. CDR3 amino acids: CAGSVLGETQYF. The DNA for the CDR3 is TGTGCCGGCAGTGTACTAGGGGAGACCCAGTACTTC.

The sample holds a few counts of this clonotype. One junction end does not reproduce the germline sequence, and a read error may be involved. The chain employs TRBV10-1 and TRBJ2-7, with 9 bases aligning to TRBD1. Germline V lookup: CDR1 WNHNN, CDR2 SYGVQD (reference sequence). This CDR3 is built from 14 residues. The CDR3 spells CAIPQGQGLHEQYF. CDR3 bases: TGCGCCATCCCACAAGGACAGGGGTTGCACGAGCAATACTTC.